One sample yielded the 22 T cell receptor beta chains listed below, sequenced in a study of cytomegalovirus exposure and HLA in healthy donors. Assay: immunoSEQ multiplex PCR; the TCRdb copy retains only in-frame clones and omits some. The sample records over 55,000 clones, 90% to 96% being singletons. Sequencing used PBMCs. The receptors were sampled from a man aged 18 to 29 in good health and CMV-seronegative.

The chain joins TRBV28 to TRBJ1-4, with 7 bases matching TRBD1. CDR1 is MDHEN, CDR2 SYDVKM, per germline. Trimming took 3 bases from V and 14 from J; bases not matched to a gene: 15. CDR3 length equals 15 residues. The CDR3 nucleotides read TGTGCCAGCAGTTTCCCAGACAGGGTCGTTGACGGGCTGTTTTTT. It yields the protein CASSFPDRVVDGLFF.

The chain is built from TRBV6-4 and TRBJ2-7, with 9 bases aligning to TRBD2. Trimming at V came to 0 bases and at J to 3 bases, leaving 15 bases not matched to a gene. There are 19 residues in the CDR3. The germline V gene encodes CDR1 MRHNA and CDR2 SNTAGT. The CDR3 sequence: CASSDSLMGGLAGFYEQYF. CDR3 nucleotide sequence: TGTGCCAGCAGTGACTCCTTAATGGGGGGCCTAGCGGGGTTCTACGAGCAGTACTTC.

The chain is built from TRBV4-3 and TRBJ2-1; 7 bases are a match to TRBD2. The germline CDR1 and CDR2 sequences are LGHNA and YSLEER. This CDR3 comprises 14 residues. V was pared by 4 bases and J by 6 bases, with 6 bases of the junction left unmatched. The CDR3 DNA reads TGCGCCAGCAGCCTTCGGGACTACAGCAATGAGCAGTTCTTC. Amino acids: CASSLRDYSNEQFF.

This sequence joins TRBV5-5 and TRBJ1-5; no definite D call. Germline-derived CDR1 and CDR2 are SGHKS and YYEKEE (reference sequence). The CDR3 is 19 residues long. V lost 1 base, J lost 0 bases, and 20 bases lay in between. The CDR3 sequence is CASSLWKTRRGDSNQPQHF. Written as DNA, the CDR3 is TGTGCCAGCAGCTTGTGGAAAACCCGCCGCGGGGATAGCAATCAGCCCCAGCATTTT. The full variable domain, completed using reference TRBV5-5 and TRBJ1-5, is DAGVTQSPTHLIKTRGQQVTLRCSPISGHKSVSWYQQVLGQGPQFIFQYYEKEERGRGNFPDRFSARQFPNYSSELNVNALLLGDSALYLCASSLWKTRRGDSNQPQHFGDGTRLSIL.

J is TRBJ2-3 and V is TRBV7-2; D is perhaps TRBD1 (5 bases). Germline V lookup: CDR1 SGHTA, CDR2 FQGNSA. This CDR3 spans 15 amino acids. V lost 2 bases and J 7 bases, leaving 16 bases between the germline ends. CDR3: CASSLKGREINTQYF. DNA of the CDR3: TGTGCCAGCAGCTTAAAGGGCAGGGAAATAAATACGCAGTATTTT.

The genes are TRBV11-2 and TRBJ2-1; no clear D gene. V was pared by 3 bases and J by 9 bases, with 6 bases between. The CDR3 runs to 11 residues. Germline V gene lookup returns CDR1 SGHAT and CDR2 FQNNGV. DNA of the CDR3: TGTGCCAGCAGCTTTGGCGGTGAGCAGTTCTTC. It yields the protein CASSFGGEQFF.

The J gene is TRBJ2-7, the V gene TRBV5-4, with 8 nucleotides matching TRBD2. The CDR3 runs to 16 residues. Germline CDR1 is SGHNT and CDR2 is YYREEE (reference sequence). V trimming: 2 bases; J trimming: 0 bases; junction bases outside the gene matches: 7. CDR3 amino acids: CASSFGGRLGSYEQYF. CDR3 sequence (DNA): TGTGCCAGCAGCTTCGGCGGGAGGCTGGGCTCCTACGAGCAGTACTTC.

The CDR3 coding sequence is TGTGCCTGGAACCTAGGACTAGCGGGAAATCTTAACACCGGGGAGCTGTTTTTT. Translation gives CAWNLGLAGNLNTGELFF. The chain uses TRBV30 and TRBJ2-2, with 12 positions matching TRBD2. Trimming removed 4 bases from V and 2 bases from J; junction bases left unmatched: 11. Germline V gives CDR1 GTSNPN, CDR2 SVGIG (reference sequence). The CDR3 spans 18 residues.

The chain carries TRBV7-8 and TRBJ2-5, with D unclear. The V and J ends lost 1 base and 4 bases respectively, with 10 bases between them. The CDR3 sequence is 14 residues long. Germline CDR1 is SGHVS and CDR2 is FQNEAQ. The CDR3 is CASSLGPVRETQYF. CDR3 DNA: TGTGCCAGCAGCTTAGGGCCAGTCAGAGAGACCCAGTACTTC. The full variable domain, completed using reference TRBV7-8 and TRBJ2-5, is GAGVSQSPRYKVAKRGQDVALRCDPISGHVSLFWYQQALGQGPEFLTYFQNEAQLDKSGLPSDRFFAERPEGSVSTLKIQRTQQEDSAVYLCASSLGPVRETQYFGPGTRLLVL.

The gene calls are TRBV15 and TRBJ2-7; a weak D match, TRBD1 (5 bases). The germline V gene encodes CDR1 LNHNV and CDR2 YYDKDF (reference sequence). V dropped 3 bases and J dropped 3 bases, with 18 bases sitting between them. The CDR3 spans 16 residues. Here the CDR3 DNA reads TGTGCCACCAGCAGGGGTAAAGACAGTACTTACTACGAGCAGTACTTC. It yields the protein CATSRGKDSTYYEQYF.

This clone came up once. At one boundary the junction diverges from the germline segment, which might be a read error. The rearrangement joins TRBV16 to TRBJ1-5; 8 nucleotides align to TRBD1. The germline CDR1 and CDR2 sequences are KGHSY and FQNENV. The CDR3 extends over 14 amino acids. The CDR3 spells CANSQGAGNQPQHF. CDR3 sequence (DNA): TGTGCCAACAGCCAGGGGGCGGGCAATCAGCCCCAGCATTTT.

About this clone: Distinct nucleotide sequences in the sample also encode this CDR3. The chain is built from TRBV5-1 and TRBJ2-2; 10 bases agree with TRBD1. Trimming at V came to 3 bases and at J to 3 bases, leaving 2 bases not matched to a gene. CDR3 length equals 15 residues. CDR1 and CDR2 from the germline V gene are SGHRS and YFSETQ. In DNA form, the CDR3 reads TGCGCCAGCAGCTGGACAGGGGGAGACACCGGGGAGCTGTTTTTT. It yields the protein CASSWTGGDTGELFF.

The CDR3 bases are TGTGCCAGCAGTCAATTCGGACTACCTGAAGAGACCCAGTACTTC. It yields the protein CASSQFGLPEETQYF. V is TRBV14 and J is TRBJ2-5; tentatively, D is TRBD2 (6 bases). The V end lost 6 bases, the J end lost 3 bases, and 17 bases lay between the germline ends. This CDR3 is 15 amino acids long. Germline-derived CDR1 and CDR2 are SGHDN and FVKESK.

The V gene is TRBV11-3, the J gene TRBJ2-1, with 10 bases lining up with TRBD2. The CDR3 spans 17 residues. J was trimmed by 2 bases and V by 1 base; bases with no gene match: 5. Germline V gene lookup returns CDR1 SGHNT and CDR2 YENEEA. The CDR3 sequence is CASSLVSGRAAYNEQFF. CDR3 DNA: TGTGCCAGCAGCTTAGTAAGCGGGAGGGCCGCCTACAATGAGCAGTTCTTC.

This chain joins TRBV4-2 and TRBJ2-6, with 9 bases matching TRBD1. V trimming: 0 bases; J trimming: 0 bases; junction bases outside the gene matches: 6. Germline V CDR1 and CDR2: LGHNA, YNFKEQ. The CDR3 has 19 residues. The CDR3, as DNA: TGTGCCAGCAGCCAAGAGGCCGGGACAGGGTCCTCTGGGGCCAACGTCCTGACTTTC. Translated: CASSQEAGTGSSGANVLTF.

This clone was seen once. The chain joins TRBV2 to TRBJ1-2; the match to TRBD1 covers 8 bases. The germline V gene encodes CDR1 SNHLY and CDR2 FYNNEI. The CDR3 sequence is 16 residues long. Trimming took 5 bases from V and 5 from J; bases not matched to a gene: 13. The CDR3 loop is CASSRRAGGEDYGYTF. The CDR3 nucleotides read TGTGCCAGCAGTAGGAGGGCAGGGGGCGAGGATTATGGCTACACCTTC.

V and J are TRBV29-1 and TRBJ2-2; possibly TRBD2 for D (5 bases). Germline-derived CDR1 and CDR2 are SQVTM and ANQGSEA. Trimming pared 7 bases from V and 6 bases from J, leaving 15 bases between. The CDR3 consists of 13 residues. CDR3 sequence reads: CSARTRVPGELFF. The CDR3 nucleotides read TGCAGCGCTAGAACTAGGGTGCCCGGGGAGCTGTTTTTT.

The chain joins TRBV19 to TRBJ2-7; D is possibly TRBD1 (6 bases). Germline-derived CDR1 and CDR2 are LNHDA and SQIVND (reference sequence). The CDR3 loop spans 14 amino acids. Trimming took 2 bases from V and 3 from J, leaving 11 bases between them. CDR3 DNA sequence: TGTGCCAGTAGTATATCTGGGACACACTACGAGCAGTACTTC. Its translation is CASSISGTHYEQYF.

The chain recombines TRBV7-2 with TRBJ2-2; perhaps TRBD2 as D (6 bases). Germline V CDR1 and CDR2: SGHTA, FQGNSA. CDR3 length: 14 amino acids. Trimming removed 6 bases from V and 3 bases from J, with 11 bases in between. The CDR3 loop is CASSGGLDTGELFF. CDR3 coding DNA: TGTGCCAGCAGTGGAGGGTTGGACACCGGGGAGCTGTTTTTT.

The rearrangement links TRBV4-2 to TRBJ2-5; D is perhaps TRBD1 (6 bases). The germline CDR1 and CDR2 sequences are LGHNA and YNFKEQ. Trimming cost V 3 bases and J 2 bases, with 16 bases left between them. This CDR3 is 16 amino acids long. CDR3 loop: CASSHVDPGQQETQYF. As DNA, the CDR3 is TGTGCCAGCAGCCATGTAGACCCGGGACAACAAGAGACCCAGTACTTC.

This CDR3 is CASSLSWTSIDTGELFF. The CDR3, as DNA: TGTGCCAGCAGCTTAAGCTGGACTAGCATCGACACCGGGGAGCTGTTTTTT. The rearrangement links TRBV7-2 to TRBJ2-2; 8 bases agree with TRBD2. J lost 3 bases, V lost 2 bases, and 8 bases had no gene match. Per germline, CDR1 SGHTA and CDR2 FQGNSA. The CDR3 loop spans 17 amino acids.

The chain recombines TRBV13 with TRBJ2-5; possible D gene TRBD2, 6 bases. CDR1 is PRHDT and CDR2 is FYEKMQ in the germline V gene (reference sequence). Trimming took 5 bases from V and 0 from J, leaving 13 bases between them. The CDR3 consists of 15 residues. CDR3 amino acids: CASSLSGTDQETQYF. Here the CDR3 DNA reads TGTGCCAGCAGCCTTTCCGGGACTGACCAAGAGACCCAGTACTTC.